The 8 T cell receptor beta chains below all came from one sample that was sequenced in a study of blood T cell repertoires in COVID-19. The table came from immunoSEQ multiplex PCR; TCRdb's copy has only in-frame clones and leaves some out. This sample has about 250,000 clones, with 80% to 90% found just once. The specimen sequenced was PBMCs or T cells enriched from blood (not recorded which). Receptor source: a woman aged 25 to 39 who had recovered from COVID-19.

The chain joins TRBV12-5 to TRBJ2-1; D perhaps matches TRBD2 (6 bases). V was cut by 7 bases and J by 1 base, with 14 bases left in between. This CDR3 contains 15 residues. Germline V gene lookup returns CDR1 LGHNT and CDR2 FRNRAP. CDR3 sequence reads: CASAPGSGSYNEQFF. CDR3 coding DNA: TGTGCTAGTGCCCCGGGGAGCGGGTCCTACAATGAGCAGTTCTTC.

This clone is a singleton in its sample. CDR3 loop: CASGQAIQETQYF. The DNA for the CDR3 is TGCGCCAGCGGGCAGGCGATTCAAGAGACCCAGTACTTC. This chain connects TRBV10-2 to TRBJ2-5; D is unclear. The V end was cut by 8 bases, the J end by 2 bases, with 12 bases between. Germline V lookup: CDR1 WSHSY, CDR2 SAAADI. The CDR3 covers 13 residues.

The chain combines TRBV27 with TRBJ2-5; the match to TRBD1 covers 9 bases. The V and J ends lost 5 bases and 1 base, in that order; junction bases with no gene match: 8. The CDR3 contains 16 residues. CDR1 and CDR2 (germline): MNHEY, SMNVEV (reference sequence). The DNA for the CDR3 is TGTGCCAGCAGTCCTATCGGGACAGGGCGCCAAGAGACCCAGTACTTC. Amino acids: CASSPIGTGRQETQYF.

CDR3 sequence reads: CASRRAGQSNQPQHF. DNA for the CDR3: TGTGCCAGCAGACGGGCAGGGCAGAGCAATCAGCCCCAGCATTTT. The chain is built from TRBV28 and TRBJ1-5; a possible D gene is TRBD1 (5 bases). CDR3 size: 15 residues. CDR1 and CDR2 (germline): MDHEN, SYDVKM. Trimming removed 6 bases from V and 1 base from J, with 13 bases in between.

V usage is TRBV28 and J usage is TRBJ1-1, with 7 bases aligning to TRBD1. This CDR3 is 15 amino acids long. The J segment lost 4 bases and the V segment lost 6 bases, leaving 11 bases of the junction unmatched. Germline V gene data show CDR1 as MDHEN and CDR2 as SYDVKM. CDR3 DNA sequence: TGTGCCAGCAGACCGGGACAGACGAAAGGCACTGAAGCTTTCTTT. Translation gives CASRPGQTKGTEAFF.

The gene calls are TRBV7-7 and TRBJ2-1; 11 bases are a match to TRBD2. CDR1 is SSHAT, CDR2 FNYEAQ, per germline (reference sequence). Germline trimming cut 3 bases from V and 4 bases from J; bases unmatched to any gene: 5. The CDR3 contains 16 residues. CDR3 residues: CASSLTGTSGYNEQFF. The CDR3 bases are TGTGCCAGCAGCTTGACCGGGACTAGCGGTTACAATGAGCAGTTCTTC.

This chain connects TRBV4-2 to TRBJ1-5; 7 positions match TRBD1. The trim removed 4 bases at V and 3 bases at J, leaving 6 bases unmatched. Germline CDR1 and CDR2: LGHNA and YNFKEQ. This CDR3 is 15 amino acids long. The CDR3 nucleotides read TGTGCCAGCAGCCCCCGGGACAGCCTCAATCAGCCCCAGCATTTT. It translates to CASSPRDSLNQPQHF.

The J gene is TRBJ1-5, the V gene TRBV2, with a possible D match to TRBD1 (6 bases). V lost 5 bases and J 4 bases, leaving 18 bases between the germline ends. The germline V gene has CDR1 SNHLY and CDR2 FYNNEI. The CDR3 is made up of 16 amino acids. The CDR3 protein is CASSFSWDTRNQPQHF. CDR3 DNA: TGTGCCAGCAGTTTTTCATGGGACACGAGGAATCAGCCCCAGCATTTT.